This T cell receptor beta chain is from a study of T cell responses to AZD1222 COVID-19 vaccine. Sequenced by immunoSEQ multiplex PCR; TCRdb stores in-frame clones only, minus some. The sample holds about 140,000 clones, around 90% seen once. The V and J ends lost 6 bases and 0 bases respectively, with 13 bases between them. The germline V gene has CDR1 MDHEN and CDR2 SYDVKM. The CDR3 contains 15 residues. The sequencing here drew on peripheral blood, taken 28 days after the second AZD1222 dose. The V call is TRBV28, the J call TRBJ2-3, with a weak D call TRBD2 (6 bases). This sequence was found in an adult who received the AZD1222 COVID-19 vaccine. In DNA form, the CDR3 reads TGTGCCAGCAGCGGTAGCGGAGGCAGCACAGATACGCAGTATTTT. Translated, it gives CASSGSGGSTDTQYF.